The source of this T cell receptor (beta chain) is a study of shared T cell receptors in the human thymus. The repertoire was sequenced with immunoSEQ multiplex PCR; TCRdb's copy has only in-frame clones and lacks some. The sample comprises about 730,000 clones, approximately 83% of which are singletons, and 0.0095% to 0.013% rests with the top ten. This sample also belongs to another study, concerning human thymus T cells. That report adds: Among unrelated individuals, related research reported thymic repertoires that overlapped highly.

The source is a girl less than two years old with a congenital heart defect. Sequenced sample: thymocytes.

DNA for the CDR3: TGTGCCAGCAGTCCCTCCGGGACATATTATGGATCCCCCGCAACTAATGAAAAACTGTTTTTT. This sequence encodes CASSPSGTYYGSPATNEKLFF. V and J are TRBV27 and TRBJ1-4; TRBD1 might be the D (6 bases). Germline CDR1 reads MNHEY; CDR2 reads SMNVEV (reference sequence). The CDR3 consists of 21 residues. V gave up 5 bases and J gave up 0 bases, with 28 bases separating them.